This TCR beta chain stems from a study of response to subunit inactivated influenza vaccine. Findings and caveats of the study: There was a suggestion from the authors that each seasonal influenza vaccination recruits few new T cells.

Germline V gene lookup returns CDR1 KGHSH and CDR2 LQKENI. CDR3 length: 19 amino acids. V was trimmed by 3 bases and J by 0 bases, leaving 18 bases between them. A word on this clonotype: Antigen specificity is unknown.

TCRdb itself ran the RT-PCR reads through MiXCR, one entry per CDR3 protein. The profile covers more than 500,000 distinct CDR3 sequences, with approximately 10% appearing a single time and approximately 11% taken by the ten largest. Separately, the same data were catalogued under a study of T cells expressing NK-cell markers. Per that study: 5'RACE template switching with UMIs produced the TCR beta cDNA. Sorted CD3+CD56-NKG2C+, CD3+CD56+NKG2C- and CD3+CD56+NKG2C+ T cells were the source of the TCR beta repertoires. HCMV seropositivity characterized seven of the eight sequenced donors, and seronegativity one. The contribution of dominant NKG2C+ clonotypes to CD8+ T cells in six donors was 1.0-7.0%.

The source material was PBMCs from blood, sampled on the day of vaccination. The clonotype comes from a man aged 50 to 59 who received an inactivated influenza vaccine. The chain employs TRBV18 and TRBJ2-6; perhaps D is TRBD1 or TRBD2 (5 bases each). CDR3 residues: CASSPRGTHSSSGANVLTF. CDR3 sequence (DNA): TGTGCCAGCTCACCCCGGGGCACCCACTCCAGCTCTGGGGCCAACGTCCTGACTTTC.